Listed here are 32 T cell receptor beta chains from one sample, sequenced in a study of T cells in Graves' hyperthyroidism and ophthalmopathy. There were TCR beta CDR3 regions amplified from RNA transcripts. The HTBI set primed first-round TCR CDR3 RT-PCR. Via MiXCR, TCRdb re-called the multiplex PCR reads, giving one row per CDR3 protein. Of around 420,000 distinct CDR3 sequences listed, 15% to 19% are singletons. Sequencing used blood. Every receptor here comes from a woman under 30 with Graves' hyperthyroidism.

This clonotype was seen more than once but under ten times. The DNA for the CDR3 is TGTGCCAGCAGCCCCCCGGCAGCTTCCTACGAGCAGTACTTC. Translating gives CASSPPAASYEQYF. This chain connects TRBV6-1 to TRBJ2-7; D not resolved. Deletions cut 6 bases from V and 1 base from J, with 13 bases between. Germline CDR1 is MNHNS and CDR2 is SASEGT. This CDR3 has 14 amino acids.

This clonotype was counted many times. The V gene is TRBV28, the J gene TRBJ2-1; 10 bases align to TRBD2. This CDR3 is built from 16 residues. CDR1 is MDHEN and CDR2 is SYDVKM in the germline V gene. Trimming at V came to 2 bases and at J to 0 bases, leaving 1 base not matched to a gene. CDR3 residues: CASSLLAGVSYNEQFF. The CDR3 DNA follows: TGTGCCAGCAGTTTACTAGCGGGAGTCTCCTACAATGAGCAGTTCTTC. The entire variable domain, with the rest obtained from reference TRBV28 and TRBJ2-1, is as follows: DVKVTQSSRYLVKRTGEKVFLECVQDMDHENMFWYRQDPGLGLRLIYFSYDVKMKEKGDIPEGYSVSREKKERFSLILESASTNQTSMYLCASSLLAGVSYNEQFFGPGTRLTVL.

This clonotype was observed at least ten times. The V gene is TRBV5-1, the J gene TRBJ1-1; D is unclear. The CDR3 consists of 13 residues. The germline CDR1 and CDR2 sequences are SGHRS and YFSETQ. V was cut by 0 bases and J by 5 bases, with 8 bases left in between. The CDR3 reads CASSLEYGTEAFF. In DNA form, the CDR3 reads TGCGCCAGCAGCTTGGAATACGGAACTGAAGCTTTCTTT.

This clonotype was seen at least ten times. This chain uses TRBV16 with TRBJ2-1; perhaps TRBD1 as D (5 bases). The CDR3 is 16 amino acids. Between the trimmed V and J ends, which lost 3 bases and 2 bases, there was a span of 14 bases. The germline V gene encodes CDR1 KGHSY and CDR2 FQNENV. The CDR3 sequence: CASSQLAGITYNEQFF. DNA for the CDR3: TGTGCCAGCAGCCAGTTGGCAGGGATCACCTACAATGAGCAGTTCTTC. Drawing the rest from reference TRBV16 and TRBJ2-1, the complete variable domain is GEEVAQTPKHLVRGEGQKAKLYCAPIKGHSYVFWYQQVLKNEFKFLISFQNENVFDETGMPKERFSAKCLPNSPCSLEIQATKLEDSAVYFCASSQLAGITYNEQFFGPGTRLTVL.

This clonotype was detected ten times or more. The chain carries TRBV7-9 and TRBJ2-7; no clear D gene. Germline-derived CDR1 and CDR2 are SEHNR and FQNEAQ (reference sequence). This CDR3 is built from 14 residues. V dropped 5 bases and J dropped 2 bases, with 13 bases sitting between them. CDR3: CASSPYEVTYEQYF. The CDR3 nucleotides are TGTGCCAGCAGCCCGTACGAGGTAACCTACGAGCAGTACTTC.

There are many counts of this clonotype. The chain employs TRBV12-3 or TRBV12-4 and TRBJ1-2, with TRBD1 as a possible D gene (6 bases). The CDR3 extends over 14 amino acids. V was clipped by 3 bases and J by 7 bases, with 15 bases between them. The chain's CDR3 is CASSFMGGYSGYTF. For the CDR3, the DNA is TGTGCCAGCAGTTTTATGGGGGGCTACAGTGGCTACACCTTC.

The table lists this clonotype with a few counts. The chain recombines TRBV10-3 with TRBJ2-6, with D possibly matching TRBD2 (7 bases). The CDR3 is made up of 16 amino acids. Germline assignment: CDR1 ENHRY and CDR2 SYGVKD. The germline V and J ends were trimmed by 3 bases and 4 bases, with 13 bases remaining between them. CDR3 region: CAISEGGGKGANVLTF. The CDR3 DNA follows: TGTGCCATCAGTGAAGGGGGAGGGAAGGGGGCCAACGTCCTGACTTTC.

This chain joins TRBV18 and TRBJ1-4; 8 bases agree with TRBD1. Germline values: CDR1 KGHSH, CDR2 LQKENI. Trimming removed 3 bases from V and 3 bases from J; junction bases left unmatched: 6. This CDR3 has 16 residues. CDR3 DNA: TGTGCCAGCTCACCGACAGGGGCTACGGCTAATGAAAAACTGTTTTTT. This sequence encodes CASSPTGATANEKLFF.

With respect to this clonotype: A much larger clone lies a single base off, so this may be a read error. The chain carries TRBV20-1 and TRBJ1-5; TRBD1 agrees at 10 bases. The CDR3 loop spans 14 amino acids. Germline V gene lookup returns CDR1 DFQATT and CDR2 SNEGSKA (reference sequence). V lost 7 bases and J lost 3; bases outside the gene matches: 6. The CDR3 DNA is TGCAGTGGTAGGAGACAGGGGGCCAATCAGCCCCAGCATTTT. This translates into CSGRRQGANQPQHF.

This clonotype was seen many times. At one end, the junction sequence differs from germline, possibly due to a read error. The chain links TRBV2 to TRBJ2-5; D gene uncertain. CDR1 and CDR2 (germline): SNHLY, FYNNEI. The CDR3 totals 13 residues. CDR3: CASSGNPGETQCF. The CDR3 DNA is TGTGCCAGCAGTGGAAATCCTGGAGAGACCCAGTGCTTC.

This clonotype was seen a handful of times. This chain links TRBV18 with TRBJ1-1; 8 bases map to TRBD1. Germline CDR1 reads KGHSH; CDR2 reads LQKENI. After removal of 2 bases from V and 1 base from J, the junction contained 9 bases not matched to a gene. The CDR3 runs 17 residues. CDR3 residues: CASSPYRGALRNTEAFF. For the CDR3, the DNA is TGTGCCAGCTCACCATACAGGGGGGCGTTGAGGAACACTGAAGCTTTCTTT.

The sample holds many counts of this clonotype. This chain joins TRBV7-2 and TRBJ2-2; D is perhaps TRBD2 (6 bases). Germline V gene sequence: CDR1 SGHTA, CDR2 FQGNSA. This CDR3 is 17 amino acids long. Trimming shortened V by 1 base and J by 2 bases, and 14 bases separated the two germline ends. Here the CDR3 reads CASSLVSGLKNTGELFF. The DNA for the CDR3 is TGTGCCAGCAGCTTAGTTTCGGGACTCAAAAACACCGGGGAGCTGTTTTTT. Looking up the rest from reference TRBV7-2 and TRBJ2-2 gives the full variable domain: GAGVSQSPSNKVTEKGKDVELRCDPISGHTALYWYRQSLGQGLEFLIYFQGNSAPDKSGLPSDRFSAERTGGSVSTLTIQRTQQEDSAVYLCASSLVSGLKNTGELFFGEGSRLTVL.

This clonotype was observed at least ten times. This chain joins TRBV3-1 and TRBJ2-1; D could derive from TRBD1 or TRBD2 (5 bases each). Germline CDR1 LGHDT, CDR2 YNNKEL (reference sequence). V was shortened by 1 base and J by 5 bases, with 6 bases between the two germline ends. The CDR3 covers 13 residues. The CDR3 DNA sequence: TGTGCCAGCAGCCAAGGAGGGGACAATGAGCAGTTCTTC. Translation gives CASSQGGDNEQFF.

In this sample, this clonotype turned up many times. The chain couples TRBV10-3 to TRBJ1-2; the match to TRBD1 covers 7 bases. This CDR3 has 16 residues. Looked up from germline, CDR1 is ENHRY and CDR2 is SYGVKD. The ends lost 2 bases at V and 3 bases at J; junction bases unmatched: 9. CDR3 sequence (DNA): TGTGCCATCAGTGAGGCAAAGCAGGGGGTCGACTATGGCTACACCTTC. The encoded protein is CAISEAKQGVDYGYTF.

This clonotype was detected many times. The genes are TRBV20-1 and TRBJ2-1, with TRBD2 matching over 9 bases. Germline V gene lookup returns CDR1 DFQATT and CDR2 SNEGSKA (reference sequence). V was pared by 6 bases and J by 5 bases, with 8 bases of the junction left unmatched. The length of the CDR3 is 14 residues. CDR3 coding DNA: TGCAGTGCCCCCCGGCGGGAGGGCCACAATGAGCAGTTCTTC. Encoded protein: CSAPRREGHNEQFF.

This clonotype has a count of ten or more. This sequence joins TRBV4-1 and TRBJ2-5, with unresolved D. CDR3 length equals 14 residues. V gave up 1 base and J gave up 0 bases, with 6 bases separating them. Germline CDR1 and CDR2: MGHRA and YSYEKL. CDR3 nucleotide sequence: TGCGCCAGCAGCCAAGGTTACAACCAAGAGACCCAGTACTTC. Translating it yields CASSQGYNQETQYF.

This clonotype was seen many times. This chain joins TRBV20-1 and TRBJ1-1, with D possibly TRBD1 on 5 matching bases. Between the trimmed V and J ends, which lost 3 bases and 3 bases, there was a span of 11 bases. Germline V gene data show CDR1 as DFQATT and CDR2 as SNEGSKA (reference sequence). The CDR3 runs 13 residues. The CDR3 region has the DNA TGCAGTGCTAGGGTGGGGGGAGACACTGAAGCTTTCTTT. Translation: CSARVGGDTEAFF.

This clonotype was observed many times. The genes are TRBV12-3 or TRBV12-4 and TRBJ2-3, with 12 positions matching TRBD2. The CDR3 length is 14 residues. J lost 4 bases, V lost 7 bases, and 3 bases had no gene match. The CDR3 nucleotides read TGTGCCAGCACCCTAGCGGGGGGGTCAGATACGCAGTATTTT. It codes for CASTLAGGSDTQYF.

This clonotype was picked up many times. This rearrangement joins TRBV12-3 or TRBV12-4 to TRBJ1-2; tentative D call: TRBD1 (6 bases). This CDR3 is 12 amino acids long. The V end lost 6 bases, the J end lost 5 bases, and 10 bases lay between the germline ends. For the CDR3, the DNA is TGTGCCAGCAGGACAGGCGGGTATGGCTACACCTTC. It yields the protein CASRTGGYGYTF.

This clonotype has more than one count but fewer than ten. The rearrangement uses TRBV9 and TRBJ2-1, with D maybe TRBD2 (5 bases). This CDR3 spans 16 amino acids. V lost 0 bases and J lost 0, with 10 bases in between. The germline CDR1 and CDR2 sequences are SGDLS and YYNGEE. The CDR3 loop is CASSVAGSVSYNEQFF. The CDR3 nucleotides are TGTGCCAGCAGCGTAGCGGGTAGCGTCTCCTACAATGAGCAGTTCTTC.

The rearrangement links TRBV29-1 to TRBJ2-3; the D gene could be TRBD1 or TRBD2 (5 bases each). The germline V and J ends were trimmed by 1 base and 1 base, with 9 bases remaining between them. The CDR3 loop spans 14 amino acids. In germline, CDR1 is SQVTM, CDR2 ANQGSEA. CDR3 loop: CSVEGGKGTDTQYF. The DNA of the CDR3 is TGCAGCGTTGAAGGGGGGAAAGGCACAGATACGCAGTATTTT.

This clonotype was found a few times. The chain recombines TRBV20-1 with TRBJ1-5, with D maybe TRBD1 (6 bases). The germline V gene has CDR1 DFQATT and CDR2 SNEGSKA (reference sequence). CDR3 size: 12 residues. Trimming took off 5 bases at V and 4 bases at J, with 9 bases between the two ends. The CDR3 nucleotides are TGCAGTGCTCAAGGGGGGAATCAGCCCCAGCATTTT. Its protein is CSAQGGNQPQHF.

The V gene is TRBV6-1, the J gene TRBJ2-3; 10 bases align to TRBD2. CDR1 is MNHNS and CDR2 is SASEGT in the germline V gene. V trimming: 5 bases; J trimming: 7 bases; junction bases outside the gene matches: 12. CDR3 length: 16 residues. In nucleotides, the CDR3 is TGTGCCAGCAGTTCCGGGGCTAGCGGGAGATCAAATACGCAGTATTTT. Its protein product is CASSSGASGRSNTQYF.

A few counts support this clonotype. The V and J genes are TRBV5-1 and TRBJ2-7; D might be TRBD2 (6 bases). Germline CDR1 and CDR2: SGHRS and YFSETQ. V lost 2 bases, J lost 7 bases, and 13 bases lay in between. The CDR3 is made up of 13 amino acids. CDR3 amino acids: CASSLEGRQEQYF. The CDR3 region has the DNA TGCGCCAGCAGCTTAGAGGGGAGGCAAGAGCAGTACTTC.

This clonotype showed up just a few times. The CDR3 loop reads CAISRTGYEQYF. The CDR3 coding sequence is TGTGCCATCAGTCGGACAGGCTACGAGCAGTACTTC. The chain combines TRBV10-3 with TRBJ2-7; 7 nucleotides match TRBD1. Germline V gene lookup returns CDR1 ENHRY and CDR2 SYGVKD. The CDR3 runs to 12 residues. J lost 3 bases, V lost 5 bases, and 1 base had no gene match.

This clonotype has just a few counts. The CDR3 DNA follows: TGTGCCAGCAGCCAAGATAAGCAGAGGGGATTCTTGGATACGCAGTATTTT. It translates to CASSQDKQRGFLDTQYF. The chain uses TRBV4-2 and TRBJ2-3; D is tentatively TRBD1 or TRBD2 (5 bases each). From germline, CDR1 is LGHNA and CDR2 YNFKEQ. The CDR3 covers 17 residues. Trimming took off 0 bases at V and 6 bases at J, with 19 bases between the two ends.

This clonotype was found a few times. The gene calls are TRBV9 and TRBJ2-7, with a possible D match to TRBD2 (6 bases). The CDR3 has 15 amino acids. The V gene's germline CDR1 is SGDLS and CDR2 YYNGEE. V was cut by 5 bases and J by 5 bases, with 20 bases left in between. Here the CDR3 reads CASSPDYPRRHEQYF. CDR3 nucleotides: TGTGCCAGCAGTCCGGACTATCCACGGAGGCACGAGCAGTACTTC.

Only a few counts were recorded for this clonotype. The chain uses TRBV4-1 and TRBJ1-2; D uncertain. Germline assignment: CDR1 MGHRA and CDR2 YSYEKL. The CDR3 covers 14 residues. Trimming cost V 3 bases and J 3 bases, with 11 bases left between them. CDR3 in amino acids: CASSQPWPHYGYTF. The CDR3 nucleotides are TGCGCCAGCAGCCAGCCCTGGCCCCACTATGGCTACACCTTC.

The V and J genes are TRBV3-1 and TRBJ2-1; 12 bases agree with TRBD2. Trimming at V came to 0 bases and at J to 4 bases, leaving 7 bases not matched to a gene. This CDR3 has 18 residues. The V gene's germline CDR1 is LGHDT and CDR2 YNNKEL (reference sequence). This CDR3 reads CASSQERGLAGQYNEQFF. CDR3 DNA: TGTGCCAGCAGCCAAGAGAGGGGACTAGCGGGCCAATACAATGAGCAGTTCTTC.

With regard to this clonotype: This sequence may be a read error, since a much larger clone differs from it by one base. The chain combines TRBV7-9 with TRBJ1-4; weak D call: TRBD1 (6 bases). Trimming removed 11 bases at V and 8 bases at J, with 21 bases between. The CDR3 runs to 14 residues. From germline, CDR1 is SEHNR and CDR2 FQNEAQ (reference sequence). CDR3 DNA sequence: TGTGCCTCCGGGACGGGGGGCGATCCGGAAAAACTGTTTTTT. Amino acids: CASGTGGDPEKLFF.

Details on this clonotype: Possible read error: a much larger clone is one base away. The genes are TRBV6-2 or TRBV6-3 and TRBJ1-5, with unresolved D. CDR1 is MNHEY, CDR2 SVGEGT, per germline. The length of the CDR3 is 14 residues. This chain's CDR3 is CASSFRSSNQSQHF. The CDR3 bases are TGTGCCAGCAGTTTTCGGTCATCGAATCAGTCCCAGCATTTT.

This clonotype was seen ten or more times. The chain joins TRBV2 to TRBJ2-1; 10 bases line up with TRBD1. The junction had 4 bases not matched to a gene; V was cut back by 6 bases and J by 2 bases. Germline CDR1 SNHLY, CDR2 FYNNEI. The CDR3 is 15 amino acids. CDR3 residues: CASRGGQGTYNEQFF. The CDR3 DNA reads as TGTGCCAGCAGGGGGGGACAGGGGACCTACAATGAGCAGTTCTTC.